The subject of this entry is one T cell receptor (beta chain). There is no known antigen for this receptor. The input lacks base qualities; no much larger clone sits a single base away. This sample was included in a study of blood T cell repertoires in COVID-19 (dated by TCRdb to 2020 to 2021). Regarding the complete study: Samples covering the acute and convalescent phases of COVID-19 were provided by collaborators in the United States, Italy and Spain. Samples were obtained from the ongoing ImmuneRACE study (first 160 participants) and from 1,254 subjects provided by 6 global collaborators. The sample metadata nearly always contained a de-identified subject ID, COVID-19 status, age in years and sex. The repertoires were made available in a free public database intended to serve as a resource for research on the immune response to SARS-CoV-2. The material from the prospective study consisted of cDNA or gDNA derived from T cells, B-cell-depleted T cells, or PBMCs. Where HLA class I and class II types were available, the types were taken from metadata supplied by the sample provider, not from assay-based typing. The dataset comprised deeply sampled blood TCRbeta repertoires from subjects exposed to, actively infected with, or recovered from COVID-19. Findings and caveats that apply to the study as a whole: How much clinical and demographic metadata was included differed by source and by participant, and the metadata was provided uncurated.

Collaborating institutions collected whole blood in K2EDTA tubes following their own protocols. For TCRbeta analysis, collaborators shipped samples as frozen whole blood, isolated PBMCs, or DNA extracted from either of those sample types. The immunoSEQ Assay, a bias-controlled multiplex PCR, was used to amplify TCRbeta CDR3 regions from genomic DNA. In the authors' own workflow: The number of nucleated cells in each sample was estimated from the amplification of reference gene primers within the assay. To quantify the absolute abundance of each unique TCRbeta CDR3 rearrangement, sequence reads were collapsed and filtered. Productive Simpson clonality was computed per sample as the square root of Simpson's diversity index over productive rearrangements. The clones in this table, taken by TCRdb from immuneACCESS, are in-frame only. Not every clone is retained; where verified, under half of the shortfall comes from an unresolved V gene, and the cause of the rest is unknown. V and J calls and clone size follow that table, whereas D and trimming were derived from the DNA. In all, the sample holds under 300,000 clones, and approximately 81% of those were seen once. The ten most abundant clones make up over 2.5% of the sample.

Sequenced material: peripheral blood. The sequence was collected from a woman in her sixties with active or convalescent COVID-19.

The nucleotide sequence reads as follows: TGTGCCAGCAGTTACTCAAGGGAGGCTAACTATGGCTACACCTTC. It specifies CASSYSREANYGYTF. The sequence links TRBV6-5 to TRBJ1-2; no D segment can be confidently identified. The CDR3 contains 15 residues, cysteine and phenylalanine counted. The only DNA kept is the CDR3, 45 bases in frame from the first base. V is clipped by 0 bases and J by 0 bases, and the sequence between their germline boundaries is 8 bases long. Reading the germline V gene gives CDR1 MNHEY and CDR2 SVGAGI.